Listed here is a single T cell receptor (beta chain). Antigen specificity is unknown. The germline gives CDR1 KGHSH, CDR2 LQKENI. Between the trimmed V and J ends, which lost 4 bases and 2 bases, there was a span of 18 bases. The CDR3 has 17 residues. This entry comes from a study of cytomegalovirus exposure and HLA in healthy donors. General study points: Reports described diagnosis of cytomegalovirus status by the classifier as highly specific and sensitive. It is likely that the observed cluster of highly shared sequence variants was a sequencing artifact. It was reported that TCR beta sequences correctly inferred the HLA-A and HLA-B alleles for most subjects. Earlier findings revealed that most TCR beta V segments proved productive either about 87% or about 30% of the time.

The primer mix had 60 Vbeta and 13 Jbeta primers. The assay was immunoSEQ multiplex PCR, and TCRdb's table has in-frame clones only and misses some. The sample records tens of thousands of clones, roughly 66% being singletons. Sample: PBMCs. V and J are TRBV18 and TRBJ1-3; tentatively, D is TRBD1 (6 bases). This clonotype originated in a man younger than 40 in good health and CMV-seronegative. This CDR3 reads CASSRFVSGDTGNTIYF. The CDR3 region has the DNA TGTGCCAGCTCACGCTTTGTTTCAGGGGATACTGGAAACACCATATATTTT.